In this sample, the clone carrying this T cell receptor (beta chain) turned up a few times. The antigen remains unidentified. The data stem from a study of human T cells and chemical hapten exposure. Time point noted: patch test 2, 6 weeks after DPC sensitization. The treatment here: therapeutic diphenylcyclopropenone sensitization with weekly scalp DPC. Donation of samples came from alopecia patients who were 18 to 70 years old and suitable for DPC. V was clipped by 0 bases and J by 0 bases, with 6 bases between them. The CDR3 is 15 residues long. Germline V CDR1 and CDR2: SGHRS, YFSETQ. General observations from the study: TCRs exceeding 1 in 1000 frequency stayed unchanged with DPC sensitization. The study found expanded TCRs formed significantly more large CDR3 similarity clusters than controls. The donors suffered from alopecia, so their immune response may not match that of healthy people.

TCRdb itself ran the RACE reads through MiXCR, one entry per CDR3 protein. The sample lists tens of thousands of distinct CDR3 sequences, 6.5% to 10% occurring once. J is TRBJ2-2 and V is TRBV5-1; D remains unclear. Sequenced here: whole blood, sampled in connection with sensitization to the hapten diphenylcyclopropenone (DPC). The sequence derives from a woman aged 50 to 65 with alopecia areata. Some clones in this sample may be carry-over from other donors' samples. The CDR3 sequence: CASSLGQSNTGELFF. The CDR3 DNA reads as TGCGCCAGCAGCTTGGGTCAGTCGAACACCGGGGAGCTGTTTTTT.